The 29 T cell receptor beta chains below were found in one sample sequenced in a study of control samples from healthy donors and cancer patients. The table came from immunoSEQ multiplex PCR; TCRdb's copy has only in-frame clones and leaves some out. The sample includes some 120,000 clones, around 89% of them seen just once. The specimen was PBMCs. These receptors all stem from a woman aged 45 to 65 with colorectal cancer.

The gene calls are TRBV7-9 and TRBJ1-1, with TRBD1 identical over 8 bases. This CDR3 has 15 amino acids. After removal of 3 bases from V and 3 bases from J, the junction contained 6 bases not matched to a gene. Germline lookup yields CDR1 SEHNR and CDR2 FQNEAQ (reference sequence). CDR3 sequence reads: CASSFRQGADTEAFF. For the CDR3, the DNA is TGTGCCAGCAGCTTTAGGCAGGGGGCGGACACTGAAGCTTTCTTT.

This clone counts as medium-sized (0.01 to 0.1%). Other DNA sequences of this sample code for an identical CDR3. The rearrangement joins TRBV28 to TRBJ1-3; TRBD1 matches at 9 bases. The CDR3 length is 15 residues. The V gene's germline CDR1 is MDHEN and CDR2 SYDVKM. V dropped 6 bases and J dropped 2; count of bases not matched to a gene: 5. The CDR3 sequence is CASRGDRVPGNTIYF. CDR3 nucleotide sequence: TGTGCCAGCAGAGGGGACAGGGTCCCTGGAAACACCATATATTTT.

V usage is TRBV18 and J usage is TRBJ1-1; D is uncertain. CDR1 is KGHSH, CDR2 LQKENI, per germline. CDR3 length equals 11 residues. Trimming cost V 5 bases and J 2 bases, with 3 bases left between them. Here the CDR3 reads CASSSNTEAFF. The CDR3 DNA sequence: TGTGCCAGCTCATCTAACACTGAAGCTTTCTTT.

J is TRBJ2-7 and V is TRBV2, with 7 bases lining up with TRBD2. The CDR3 consists of 15 residues. The V gene's germline CDR1 is SNHLY and CDR2 FYNNEI. The V and J ends lost 0 bases and 2 bases, in that order; junction bases with no gene match: 4. CDR3 nucleotide sequence: TGTGCCAGCAGTGAAGCTGTAAGCGGGACCTACGAGCAGTACTTC. Translated, it gives CASSEAVSGTYEQYF.

The rearrangement joins TRBV9 to TRBJ2-2; TRBD1 matches at 12 bases. Germline CDR1 reads SGDLS; CDR2 reads YYNGEE. V lost 6 bases, J lost 5 bases, and 11 bases stayed unmatched. The CDR3 runs 17 residues. DNA of the CDR3: TGTGCCAGCACCGGGACAGGGGGCGCGGAGAAAACCGGGGAGCTGTTTTTT. It is translated as CASTGTGGAEKTGELFF.

This sequence joins TRBV19 and TRBJ2-7, with 9 bases that match TRBD1. The length of the CDR3 is 15 residues. Germline V gene sequence: CDR1 LNHDA, CDR2 SQIVND (reference sequence). V was clipped by 5 bases and J by 5 bases; unmatched bases: 10. CDR3 region: CASSPGTGMSHEQYF. For the CDR3, the DNA is TGTGCCAGTAGTCCAGGGACAGGGATGAGCCACGAGCAGTACTTC.

This clone came up a few times. The rearrangement links TRBV28 to TRBJ1-5; D is perhaps TRBD1 (6 bases). In germline, CDR1 is MDHEN, CDR2 SYDVKM. V shed 5 bases and J shed 5 bases, with 25 bases lying between them. The CDR3 length is 18 residues. The CDR3: CASSPSPGLGAIDQPQHF. The CDR3 DNA reads as TGTGCCAGCAGTCCAAGCCCTGGACTGGGGGCGATAGATCAGCCCCAGCATTTT.

The V and J genes are TRBV2 and TRBJ1-6; unclear D gene. With 4 bases removed from V and 9 bases from J, the gap between germline ends came to 10 bases. CDR1 is SNHLY and CDR2 is FYNNEI in the germline V gene. This CDR3 region has 13 residues. The DNA of the CDR3 is TGTGCCAGCAGTGGGTCGGGTCCTTCACCCCTCCACTTT. It translates to CASSGSGPSPLHF.

This clone was found once. This chain connects TRBV3-1 (or the pseudogene TRBV3-2) to TRBJ2-1; D not certain. Germline CDR1 reads LGHDT; CDR2 reads YNNKEL (reference sequence). The CDR3 has 12 amino acids. V dropped 2 bases and J dropped 10 bases, with 9 bases sitting between them. CDR3 coding DNA: TGTGCCAGCAGCCAACTCTCTGGGGAGCAGTTCTTC. This encodes CASSQLSGEQFF.

The chain couples TRBV28 to TRBJ1-1; no clear D gene. CDR1 is MDHEN, CDR2 SYDVKM, per germline. V was pared by 5 bases and J by 7 bases, with 23 bases between. The CDR3 length is 16 residues. CDR3 residues: CASSPYWVMGIGEAFF. In DNA form, the CDR3 reads TGTGCCAGCAGTCCCTATTGGGTAATGGGTATTGGTGAAGCTTTCTTT.

The chain has TRBV6-1 and TRBJ1-3, with D maybe TRBD1 (5 bases). The CDR3 covers 17 residues. Trimming shortened V by 2 bases and J by 0 bases, and 14 bases separated the two germline ends. Germline V gene data show CDR1 as MNHNS and CDR2 as SASEGT. The CDR3 sequence is CASSELGEDGSGNTIYF. For the CDR3, the DNA is TGTGCCAGCAGTGAACTGGGGGAGGATGGCTCTGGAAACACCATATATTTT.

The V gene is TRBV15, the J gene TRBJ2-1, with D tentatively TRBD1 (6 bases). V was trimmed by 1 base and J by 9 bases, leaving 16 bases between them. This CDR3 comprises 15 residues. Germline loops: CDR1 LNHNV, CDR2 YYDKDF (reference sequence). CDR3 amino acids: CATSRVYLQGSEQFF. The DNA of the CDR3 is TGTGCCACCAGCAGAGTCTACCTACAGGGCTCTGAGCAGTTCTTC.

The chain recombines TRBV2 with TRBJ2-7; D may be TRBD1 or TRBD2 (5 bases each). V gave up 4 bases and J gave up 2 bases, with 12 bases separating them. Germline V gene sequence: CDR1 SNHLY, CDR2 FYNNEI. The CDR3 covers 14 residues. CDR3 protein: CASSVRDRAYEQYF. The CDR3 DNA is TGTGCCAGCAGTGTACGGGACCGCGCCTACGAGCAGTACTTC.

This clone was recorded only once. The chain carries TRBV19 and TRBJ2-2; no clear D gene. Per germline, CDR1 LNHDA and CDR2 SQIVND (reference sequence). This CDR3 has 16 amino acids. Trimming shortened V by 6 bases and J by 3 bases, and 17 bases separated the two germline ends. Here the CDR3 reads CASRGLRGGDTGELFF. The CDR3 nucleotides are TGTGCCAGTAGGGGCCTAAGAGGCGGCGACACCGGGGAGCTGTTTTTT. Full variable domain (rest looked up from reference TRBV19 and TRBJ2-2): DGGITQSPKYLFRKEGQNVTLSCEQNLNHDAMYWYRQDPGQGLRLIYYSQIVNDFQKGDIAEGYSVSREKKESFPLTVTSAQKNPTAFYLCASRGLRGGDTGELFFGEGSRLTVL.

The chain employs TRBV20-1 and TRBJ2-7; 8 bases fit TRBD1. Germline assignment: CDR1 DFQATT and CDR2 SNEGSKA (reference sequence). CDR3 length: 13 residues. Trimming at V came to 3 bases and at J to 4 bases, leaving 5 bases not matched to a gene. The CDR3 region is CSASLQGAYEQYF. The CDR3 nucleotides read TGCAGTGCTAGTCTTCAGGGGGCTTACGAGCAGTACTTC.

The count of this clone is one. The rearrangement joins TRBV2 to TRBJ2-2; D unresolved. CDR3 length: 15 amino acids. From germline, CDR1 is SNHLY and CDR2 FYNNEI. Trimming removed 1 base from V and 8 bases from J, with 14 bases in between. This CDR3 reads CASSEEGHSPGELFF. Here the CDR3 DNA reads TGTGCCAGCAGTGAAGAAGGGCACTCTCCGGGGGAGCTGTTTTTT.

The chain links TRBV24-1 to TRBJ1-2; a weak D match, TRBD1 (5 bases). The CDR3 consists of 14 residues. Trimming took off 3 bases at V and 3 bases at J, with 10 bases between the two ends. The germline V gene encodes CDR1 KGHDR and CDR2 SFDVKD. Written as DNA, the CDR3 is TGTGCCACCAGTGATCCGCGGGGGGACTATGGCTACACCTTC. This translates into CATSDPRGDYGYTF.

The chain has TRBV5-1 and TRBJ2-7; 9 bases are a match to TRBD1. The CDR3 consists of 15 residues. From germline, CDR1 is SGHRS and CDR2 YFSETQ. Losses at the gene ends were 5 bases for V and 3 bases for J; bases not matched to a gene: 9. CDR3 nucleotide sequence: TGCGCCAGCAGATCCGGACAGGGGACGTACTACGAGCAGTACTTC. As protein: CASRSGQGTYYEQYF.

DNA of the CDR3: TGTGCCAGTAGTCATCAAGGACAGGGGGCAAGAGGCTACACCTTC. It encodes CASSHQGQGARGYTF. The chain uses TRBV19 and TRBJ1-2; 11 bases line up with TRBD1. Germline CDR1 is LNHDA and CDR2 is SQIVND (reference sequence). CDR3 length equals 15 residues. The V and J ends lost 5 bases and 8 bases, in that order; junction bases with no gene match: 10.

This chain connects TRBV2 to TRBJ1-5, with TRBD1 identical over 7 bases. The CDR3 sequence is 14 residues long. Losses at the gene ends were 5 bases for V and 5 bases for J; bases not matched to a gene: 6. The V gene's germline CDR1 is SNHLY and CDR2 FYNNEI. This CDR3 reads CASSSGQPDQPQHF. DNA of the CDR3: TGTGCCAGCAGTTCGGGACAGCCGGATCAGCCCCAGCATTTT. Supplemented by reference TRBV2 and TRBJ1-5, the full variable domain reads EPEVTQTPSHQVTQMGQEVILRCVPISNHLYFYWYRQILGQKVEFLVSFYNNEISEKSEIFDDQFSVERPDGSNFTLKIRSTKLEDSAMYFCASSSGQPDQPQHFGDGTRLSIL.

This chain's CDR3 is CASSMGQYQPQHF. The CDR3 DNA reads TGTGCCAGTAGTATGGGACAATATCAGCCCCAGCATTTT. The chain has TRBV19 and TRBJ1-5; possibly TRBD1 for D (6 bases). CDR1 is LNHDA and CDR2 is SQIVND in the germline V gene (reference sequence). Trimming left V 3 bases short and J 5 bases short, with 8 bases between. This CDR3 has 13 residues.

This clone was recorded once. The chain has TRBV29-1 and TRBJ1-4; D is uncertain. The CDR3 loop spans 11 amino acids. The V and J ends lost 8 bases and 0 bases respectively, with 4 bases between them. Germline CDR1 SQVTM, CDR2 ANQGSEA. The chain's CDR3 is CSISTNEKLFF. CDR3 DNA sequence: TGCAGCATCTCAACTAATGAAAAACTGTTTTTT.

This clone showed up just once. V gene TRBV7-9 combines with J gene TRBJ2-3; D is unclear. V lost 7 bases and J 5 bases, leaving 7 bases between the germline ends. The CDR3 has 11 residues. The germline CDR1 and CDR2 sequences are SEHNR and FQNEAQ (reference sequence). The chain's CDR3 is CASNPIDTQYF. In DNA, the CDR3 is TGTGCCAGCAACCCTATAGATACGCAGTATTTT. Combining the CDR3 with reference TRBV7-9 and TRBJ2-3 gives the whole variable domain DTGVSQNPRHKITKRGQNVTFRCDPISEHNRLYWYRQTLGQGPEFLTYFQNEAQLEKSRLLSDRFSAERPKGSFSTLEIQRTEQGDSAMYLCASNPIDTQYFGPGTRLTVL.

This clone showed up just once. The chain has TRBV29-1 and TRBJ2-7; 9 nucleotides agree with TRBD2. V lost 5 bases to trimming and J lost 4 bases; unmatched junction nucleotides: 9. Germline CDR1 and CDR2: SQVTM and ANQGSEA. This CDR3 is built from 14 residues. Here the CDR3 DNA reads TGCAGCGTTCAAGTTAGCGGGAGCGGTTACGAGCAGTACTTC. Its translation is CSVQVSGSGYEQYF.

The chain combines TRBV6-5 with TRBJ2-1; no reliable D call. This CDR3 has 13 amino acids. The V gene lost 4 bases and the J gene lost 7 bases, with 11 bases spanning the gap. CDR1 and CDR2 from the germline V gene are MNHEY and SVGAGI. The CDR3 here is CASSCLGCNEQFF. DNA of the CDR3: TGTGCCAGCAGTTGTCTAGGTTGTAATGAGCAGTTCTTC.

DNA for the CDR3: TGTGCCAGCAGCCAAGAGTGGTTTGGGGGAGAGACCCAGTACTTC. It specifies CASSQEWFGGETQYF. The chain has TRBV4-2 and TRBJ2-5; D possibly uses TRBD1 or TRBD2 (5 bases each). The CDR3 extends over 15 amino acids. V lost 0 bases to trimming and J lost 4 bases, with 12 bases between them. The germline gives CDR1 LGHNA, CDR2 YNFKEQ.

The chain is built from TRBV4-1 and TRBJ2-5; 8 bases fit TRBD1. This CDR3 is 15 amino acids long. The germline CDR1 and CDR2 sequences are MGHRA and YSYEKL. V trimming: 4 bases; J trimming: 4 bases; junction bases outside the gene matches: 8. CDR3 residues: CASSPLVDRGETQYF. The DNA for the CDR3 is TGCGCCAGCAGCCCCTTAGTCGACAGGGGAGAGACCCAGTACTTC.

The J gene is TRBJ2-7, the V gene TRBV28; a possible D gene is TRBD1 (6 bases). V was shortened by 6 bases and J by 0 bases, with 12 bases between the two germline ends. This CDR3 contains 14 residues. Germline CDR1 MDHEN, CDR2 SYDVKM. This chain's CDR3 is CASSRVTGSYEQYF. CDR3 nucleotide sequence: TGTGCCAGCAGCCGCGTGACAGGCTCCTACGAGCAGTACTTC.

The chain combines TRBV30 with TRBJ1-4; TRBD1 matches at 9 bases. After removal of 3 bases from V and 8 bases from J, the junction contained 7 bases not matched to a gene. This CDR3 comprises 14 residues. Germline V lookup: CDR1 GTSNPN, CDR2 SVGIG (reference sequence). The CDR3 region is CAWSGQGKREKLFF. The CDR3 DNA sequence: TGTGCCTGGAGCGGACAGGGGAAAAGAGAAAAACTGTTTTTT.